What follows are 10 T cell receptor beta chains derived from one specimen sequenced in a study of control samples from healthy donors and cancer patients. Clones were read by immunoSEQ multiplex PCR, and TCRdb kept only the in-frame ones, dropping some. The sample has roughly 120,000 clones, 75% to 95% seen once. The sample taken for sequencing was blood. The receptor set was obtained from a human donor in good health. The donor label of this sample is uncertain.

The CDR3 sequence is CASSLPPDRAHQPQHF. DNA for the CDR3: TGTGCCAGCAGCTTGCCCCCGGACAGGGCCCATCAGCCCCAGCATTTT. J is TRBJ1-5 and V is TRBV5-8; TRBD1 matches 8 bases. J lost 5 bases, V lost 1 base, and 8 bases had no gene match. From germline, CDR1 is SGHTS and CDR2 YDEGEE. The CDR3 runs 16 residues. Together with reference TRBV5-8 and TRBJ1-5, the CDR3 gives the full variable domain: EAGVTQSPTHLIKTRGQQATLRCSPISGHTSVYWYQQALGLGLQFLLWYDEGEERNRGNFPPRFSGRQFPNYSSELNVNALELEDSALYLCASSLPPDRAHQPQHFGDGTRLSIL.

The gene calls are TRBV6-5 and TRBJ1-6; a possible D gene is TRBD1 (5 bases). Trimming took off 5 bases at V and 10 bases at J, with 15 bases between the two ends. Germline CDR1 is MNHEY and CDR2 is SVGAGI. The CDR3 extends over 14 amino acids. The CDR3 DNA sequence: TGTGCCAGCAGTCGGGACCTAGGAGGGTCACCCCTCCACTTT. Protein sequence: CASSRDLGGSPLHF.

This chain links TRBV19 with TRBJ1-5; 9 positions match TRBD1. CDR3 size: 17 residues. The V segment lost 4 bases and the J segment 5 bases; nucleotides outside the gene matches: 12. CDR1 and CDR2 from the germline V gene are LNHDA and SQIVND (reference sequence). DNA of the CDR3: TGTGCCAGTAGTACCCTGCTGAGGGACAGGGCGGATCAGCCCCAGCATTTT. This codes for CASSTLLRDRADQPQHF.

The chain carries TRBV5-4 and TRBJ1-1, with D possibly matching TRBD1 (5 bases). This CDR3 comprises 16 residues. From germline, CDR1 is SGHNT and CDR2 YYREEE (reference sequence). V was clipped by 4 bases and J by 8 bases, with 24 bases between them. CDR3 nucleotides: TGTGCCAGCAGCGCGTGGGGGAGCCCTAATCTCCTAGAAGCTTTCTTT. As protein: CASSAWGSPNLLEAFF.

This chain links TRBV11-2 with TRBJ2-5, with 7 bases lining up with TRBD2. Unmatched junction bases numbered 8, after V lost 3 bases and J lost 7 bases. CDR1 and CDR2 from the germline V gene are SGHAT and FQNNGV. The CDR3 totals 14 residues. CDR3 DNA: TGTGCCAGCAGCTTTCGGACTAGTTCGGGGACCCAGTACTTC. Translation gives CASSFRTSSGTQYF.

The chain employs TRBV7-8 and TRBJ2-1; 10 bases are shared with TRBD2. Trimming cost V 4 bases and J 7 bases; bases outside gene matches: 13. In germline, CDR1 is SGHVS, CDR2 FQNEAQ. CDR3 length equals 17 residues. The CDR3 DNA reads TGTGCCAGCAGCTCCGCTAGCGGGGGCTCCCAAATTAATGAGCAGTTCTTC. This codes for CASSSASGGSQINEQFF.

This rearrangement joins TRBV5-1 to TRBJ2-3, with 10 nucleotides matching TRBD2. V lost 0 bases, J lost 1 base, and 11 bases stayed unmatched. The CDR3 contains 19 residues. Germline lookup yields CDR1 SGHRS and CDR2 YFSETQ. The CDR3 DNA follows: TGCGCCAGCAGCTTGGGGCGGAGCGGGGGGGCCCTTGGCACAGATACGCAGTATTTT. It specifies CASSLGRSGGALGTDTQYF.

The V call is TRBV6-5, the J call TRBJ2-2; D tentatively reads TRBD1 or TRBD2 (6 bases each). The CDR3 loop spans 13 amino acids. The V end was cut by 5 bases, the J end by 7 bases, with 11 bases between. The germline gives CDR1 MNHEY, CDR2 SVGAGI. The CDR3 nucleotides read TGTGCCAGCAGTAGGAGGGGGGACGGGGAGCTGTTTTTT. This gives the protein CASSRRGDGELFF.

The V and J genes are TRBV4-1 and TRBJ1-1; D remains unclear. V was shortened by 5 bases and J by 0 bases, with 7 bases between the two germline ends. The CDR3 is made up of 13 amino acids. Germline-derived CDR1 and CDR2 are MGHRA and YSYEKL. The CDR3 bases are TGCGCCAGCAGCTCCAGTGTGAACACTGAAGCTTTCTTT. Its translation is CASSSSVNTEAFF.

CDR3 loop: CASRMHRLAGGQGSYNEQFF. The CDR3 coding sequence is TGTGCAAGTCGCATGCACCGACTAGCGGGGGGGCAGGGCTCCTACAATGAGCAGTTCTTC. The chain has TRBV12-2 and TRBJ2-1; TRBD2 is the table's D call and was not checked against the DNA. TRBV12-2 is annotated as a pseudogene. The CDR3 sequence is 20 residues long.